These 22 T cell receptor beta chains originate from one sample sequenced in a study of Ad26.COV2.S vaccination and SARS-CoV-2 variants. Some clones are missing from TCRdb's copy, which holds only in-frame ones; the method was immunoSEQ multiplex PCR. The table includes fewer than 600,000 clones, about 89% detected once. Treatment given: roughly 19 received Ad26.COV2.S at low or high dose, single or two shots; several received placebo; per-sample allocation not given. Collection of the samples took place on day 63 after the first injection of vaccine or placebo. The sample was peripheral blood, taken in a trial of Ad26.COV2.S vaccine versus placebo. These receptors were obtained from a person aged 18-60 years who received the Ad26.COV2.S COVID-19 vaccine or a placebo.

In this sample, this clone turned up once. The chain is built from TRBV10-3 and TRBJ2-3, with TRBD2 matching 9 bases. The V gene's germline CDR1 is ENHRY and CDR2 SYGVKD. The CDR3 is 18 amino acids. V trimming: 5 bases; J trimming: 5 bases; junction bases outside the gene matches: 17. CDR3 region: CAISHSSGISGSRDTQYF. For the CDR3, the DNA is TGTGCCATCAGTCACTCTAGCGGGATATCCGGTTCTAGAGATACGCAGTATTTT.

V and J are TRBV6-2 or TRBV6-3 and TRBJ2-2; D is perhaps TRBD1 or TRBD2 (5 bases each). Trimming took off 0 bases at V and 7 bases at J, with 18 bases between the two ends. Germline-derived CDR1 and CDR2 are MNHEY and SVGEGT. The length of the CDR3 is 17 residues. For the CDR3, the DNA is TGTGCCAGCAGTTACTCGATTTCGTCCGGGGCTAACGGGGAGCTGTTTTTT. Amino acid sequence: CASSYSISSGANGELFF.

The chain employs TRBV7-9 and TRBJ2-1; 11 bases fit TRBD1. V shed 5 bases, J shed 0 bases, and the junction held 9 bases outside the gene matches. The CDR3 is made up of 18 amino acids. Germline V lookup: CDR1 SEHNR, CDR2 FQNEAQ (reference sequence). CDR3 DNA sequence: TGTGCCAGCAGCGCGGACAGGGGGCTCAAAGCCTCCTACAATGAGCAGTTCTTC. Translating it yields CASSADRGLKASYNEQFF. The full variable domain, in which reference TRBV7-9 and TRBJ2-1 provide the parts outside the CDR3, is DTGVSQNPRHKITKRGQNVTFRCDPISEHNRLYWYRQTLGQGPEFLTYFQNEAQLEKSRLLSDRFSAERPKGSFSTLEIQRTEQGDSAMYLCASSADRGLKASYNEQFFGPGTRLTVL.

The V and J genes are TRBV20-1 and TRBJ2-6; a possible D gene is TRBD1 (6 bases). Germline V lookup: CDR1 DFQATT, CDR2 SNEGSKA (reference sequence). The CDR3 runs 17 residues. Between the trimmed V and J ends, which lost 3 bases and 2 bases, there was a span of 17 bases. The CDR3 protein is CSASNSRGRTGANVLTF. The DNA for the CDR3 is TGCAGTGCTAGTAACTCCAGGGGAAGGACTGGGGCCAACGTCCTGACTTTC.

The V call is TRBV10-1, the J call TRBJ2-1; 12 nucleotides match TRBD2. There are 14 residues in the CDR3. Germline V CDR1 and CDR2: WNHNN, SYGVQD (reference sequence). V was pared by 10 bases and J by 6 bases, with 7 bases of the junction left unmatched. CDR3 amino acids: CANLLAGGCNEQFF. CDR3 bases: TGCGCCAACTTACTAGCGGGGGGTTGCAATGAGCAGTTCTTC.

The gene calls are TRBV28 and TRBJ2-2; 9 positions agree with TRBD1. This CDR3 is built from 16 residues. The V and J ends lost 7 bases and 3 bases, in that order; junction bases with no gene match: 9. Germline-derived CDR1 and CDR2 are MDHEN and SYDVKM. The CDR3 spells CASNPADRGDTGELFF. The DNA of the CDR3 is TGTGCCAGCAATCCCGCGGACAGGGGTGACACCGGGGAGCTGTTTTTT. The full variable domain, completed using reference TRBV28 and TRBJ2-2, is DVKVTQSSRYLVKRTGEKVFLECVQDMDHENMFWYRQDPGLGLRLIYFSYDVKMKEKGDIPEGYSVSREKKERFSLILESASTNQTSMYLCASNPADRGDTGELFFGEGSRLTVL.

The chain uses TRBV6-5 and TRBJ2-4; D possibly uses TRBD1 or TRBD2 (5 bases each). Trimming took off 11 bases at V and 15 bases at J, with 29 bases between the two ends. Germline CDR1 reads MNHEY; CDR2 reads SVGAGI. The CDR3 consists of 14 residues. The CDR3 region has the DNA TGTGCCCTTAGGCGGGCAGGGTGGGACGCCATGGGGTACTTC. As protein: CALRRAGWDAMGYF.

This rearrangement joins TRBV7-2 to TRBJ2-7; a weak D match, TRBD1 (6 bases). Germline CDR1 and CDR2: SGHTA and FQGNSA. The length of the CDR3 is 15 residues. Trimming shortened V by 1 base and J by 7 bases, and 17 bases separated the two germline ends. CDR3 residues: CASSLVSLGTREQYF. The CDR3 bases are TGTGCCAGCAGCTTAGTCAGTCTAGGGACACGGGAGCAGTACTTC.

V gene TRBV6-5 combines with J gene TRBJ1-2, with a weak D call TRBD1 (5 bases). This CDR3 spans 15 amino acids. CDR1 and CDR2 from the germline V gene are MNHEY and SVGAGI. With 6 bases removed from V and 0 bases from J, the gap between germline ends came to 14 bases. CDR3 loop: CASRPGPSANYGYTF. CDR3 DNA sequence: TGTGCCAGCAGACCGGGACCATCCGCTAACTATGGCTACACCTTC.

The V call is TRBV6-5, the J call TRBJ2-5; D ambiguous. Germline CDR1 and CDR2: MNHEY and SVGAGI. Trimming took 6 bases from V and 4 from J, leaving 18 bases between them. CDR3 length: 15 amino acids. The CDR3 DNA sequence: TGTGCCAGCAGGCACAACCGGGCTTTGGGAGAGACCCAGTACTTC. It yields the protein CASRHNRALGETQYF.

V usage is TRBV28 and J usage is TRBJ2-2; 13 bases fit TRBD2. Germline V CDR1 and CDR2: MDHEN, SYDVKM. The V segment lost 7 bases and the J segment 8 bases; nucleotides outside the gene matches: 7. This CDR3 region has 15 residues. The CDR3, as DNA: TGTGCCAGCACAGGACTAGCGGGAGCGGGAGGGGAGCTGTTTTTT. It specifies CASTGLAGAGGELFF.

V and J are TRBV3-1 (or the pseudogene TRBV3-2) and TRBJ2-7, with no clear D. Trimming took 0 bases from V and 4 from J, leaving 7 bases between them. The CDR3 consists of 13 residues. Germline CDR1 reads LGHDT; CDR2 reads YNNKEL (reference sequence). Here the CDR3 reads CASSQEDVYEQYF. The CDR3 DNA reads as TGTGCCAGCAGCCAAGAGGACGTTTACGAGCAGTACTTC.

V usage is TRBV6-1 and J usage is TRBJ2-3, with 10 bases lining up with TRBD1. CDR1 and CDR2 (germline): MNHNS, SASEGT. V dropped 4 bases and J dropped 3; count of bases not matched to a gene: 7. The CDR3 covers 16 residues. The CDR3 DNA reads as TGTGCCAGCAGTGGGGGACAGGGGTTGGGGACAGATACGCAGTATTTT. Amino acid sequence: CASSGGQGLGTDTQYF.

V is TRBV9 and J is TRBJ1-6; D is ambiguous. Per germline, CDR1 SGDLS and CDR2 YYNGEE. This CDR3 contains 16 residues. Trimming left V 2 bases short and J 0 bases short, with 9 bases between. DNA for the CDR3: TGTGCCAGCAGCGTCTCAGAGAGCTCCTATAATTCACCCCTCCACTTT. Translation gives CASSVSESSYNSPLHF.

This clone turned up a few times. The chain is built from TRBV21-1 and TRBJ1-6; the D call of TRBD1 is as the table states it, not checked on the DNA. TRBV21-1 is a pseudogene segment. The CDR3 is 15 residues long. CDR3 DNA sequence: TGTGCCAGCAGTGGGACAGTCACGGGGAGCTCACCCCTCCACTTT. Translated, it gives CASSGTVTGSSPLHF.

The genes are TRBV7-3 and TRBJ2-3; TRBD1 aligns across 10 bases. CDR1 is SGHTA, CDR2 FQGTGA, per germline. With V trimmed by 5 bases and J by 7 bases, 12 bases remained unmatched. CDR3 length: 16 residues. CDR3 sequence: CASSPTGQGDLNTQYF. The CDR3 nucleotides are TGTGCCAGCAGCCCGACCGGACAGGGGGACTTGAATACGCAGTATTTT.

This clone was detected only once. The chain links TRBV29-1 to TRBJ1-2; D unresolved. Germline V gene sequence: CDR1 SQVTM, CDR2 ANQGSEA. CDR3 size: 12 residues. V was shortened by 4 bases and J by 7 bases, with 13 bases between the two germline ends. CDR3 residues: CSVATLVGGYTF. The DNA of the CDR3 is TGCAGCGTTGCAACCCTAGTGGGTGGCTACACCTTC.

V usage is TRBV19 and J usage is TRBJ1-4; TRBD1 is a possible D gene (5 bases). Germline assignment: CDR1 LNHDA and CDR2 SQIVND (reference sequence). V was shortened by 3 bases and J by 1 base, with 6 bases between the two germline ends. The CDR3 spans 14 residues. In DNA, the CDR3 is TGTGCCAGTAGTATTGGGGGAACTAATGAAAAACTGTTTTTT. This encodes CASSIGGTNEKLFF.

The V and J genes are TRBV27 and TRBJ2-7; no clear D. The V end lost 1 base, the J end lost 6 bases, and 10 bases lay between the germline ends. CDR1 is MNHEY, CDR2 SMNVEV, per germline (reference sequence). This CDR3 has 13 amino acids. CDR3 in amino acids: CASSLYPRGEQYF. The CDR3 DNA reads TGTGCCAGCAGTTTATACCCGAGAGGCGAGCAGTACTTC.

The chain couples TRBV28 to TRBJ2-7, with a weak D call TRBD1 (6 bases). The CDR3 length is 15 residues. Per the germline V gene, CDR1 is MDHEN and CDR2 is SYDVKM. With 5 bases removed from V and 3 bases from J, the gap between germline ends came to 17 bases. The CDR3 reads CASSPLYQGIYEQYF. The CDR3 region has the DNA TGTGCCAGCAGTCCCCTCTATCAGGGGATCTACGAGCAGTACTTC.

With regard to this clone: The DNA is left out, because the CDR3 cannot be placed on it with certainty; the CDR3 is given as TCRdb lists it. The chain uses TRBV21-1 and TRBJ1-2; the table's D gene call, TRBD1, was not cross checked with the DNA. TRBV21-1 is tagged as a pseudogene. The CDR3 totals 16 residues, both ends included. The CDR3 region is CASSKVWGQGAHGYTF.

The gene calls are TRBV2 and TRBJ1-6, with D unclear. Trimming removed 4 bases from V and 7 bases from J, with 5 bases in between. CDR3 length: 12 amino acids. Germline assignment: CDR1 SNHLY and CDR2 FYNNEI. CDR3 sequence (DNA): TGTGCCAGCAGTGTCTCAAATTCACCCCTCCACTTT. It translates to CASSVSNSPLHF.